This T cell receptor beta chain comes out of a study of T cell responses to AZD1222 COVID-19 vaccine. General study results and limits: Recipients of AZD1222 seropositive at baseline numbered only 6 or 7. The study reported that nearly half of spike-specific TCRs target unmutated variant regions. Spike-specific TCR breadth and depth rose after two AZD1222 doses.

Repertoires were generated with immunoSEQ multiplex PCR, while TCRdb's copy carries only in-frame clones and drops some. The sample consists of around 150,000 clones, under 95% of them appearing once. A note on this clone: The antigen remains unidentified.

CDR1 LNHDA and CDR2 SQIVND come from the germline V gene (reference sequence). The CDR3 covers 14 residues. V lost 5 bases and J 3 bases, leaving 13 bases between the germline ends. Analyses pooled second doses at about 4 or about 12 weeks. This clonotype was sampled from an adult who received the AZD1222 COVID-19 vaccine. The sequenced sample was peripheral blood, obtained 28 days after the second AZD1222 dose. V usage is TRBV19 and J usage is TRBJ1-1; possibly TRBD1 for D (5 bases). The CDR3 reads CASSPLRGDTEAFF. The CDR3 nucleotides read TGTGCCAGTAGTCCCCTGAGGGGAGACACTGAAGCTTTCTTT.